These 21 T cell receptor beta chains originate from one sample sequenced in a study of blood T cell repertoires in COVID-19. This table comes from immunoSEQ multiplex PCR, and its TCRdb copy is limited to in-frame clones, with some not included. The data contain around 250,000 clones, approximately 84% of them singletons. Material for sequencing was PBMCs or T cells enriched from blood (not recorded which). These receptor sequences come from a woman between 45 and 65 years old who had been exposed to COVID-19.

The chain has TRBV27 and TRBJ1-2; TRBD1 agrees at 9 bases. Per the germline V gene, CDR1 is MNHEY and CDR2 is SMNVEV (reference sequence). V dropped 3 bases and J dropped 2; count of bases not matched to a gene: 13. The CDR3 spans 18 residues. DNA for the CDR3: TGTGCCAGCAGTTTGGGGGGGCCGGGACAGGGACCAAACTATGGCTACACCTTC. It encodes CASSLGGPGQGPNYGYTF.

The chain uses TRBV28 and TRBJ1-2; D call uncertain. The CDR3 runs 13 residues. Between the trimmed V and J ends, which lost 5 bases and 8 bases, there was a span of 15 bases. Germline V gene sequence: CDR1 MDHEN, CDR2 SYDVKM. The CDR3 sequence: CASSPSYGEGYTF. For the CDR3, the DNA is TGTGCCAGCAGTCCCTCATACGGGGAGGGCTACACCTTC.

This rearrangement joins TRBV7-9 to TRBJ1-1; no reliable D call. CDR3 size: 13 residues. Per the germline V gene, CDR1 is SEHNR and CDR2 is FQNEAQ (reference sequence). V lost 5 bases and J 4 bases, leaving 11 bases between the germline ends. CDR3: CASSPPAGTEAFF. The CDR3 DNA is TGTGCCAGCAGCCCCCCGGCAGGCACTGAAGCTTTCTTT.

The chain recombines TRBV19 with TRBJ2-1, with 7 bases fitting TRBD1. The V gene end was trimmed by 3 bases and the J gene end by 5 bases; junction bases not matched to a gene: 7. CDR3 length equals 15 residues. Germline V gene lookup returns CDR1 LNHDA and CDR2 SQIVND (reference sequence). The CDR3 DNA sequence: TGTGCCAGTAGTATTGGGGACAGAGATGACAATGAGCAGTTCTTC. Protein sequence: CASSIGDRDDNEQFF.

This clone was seen only a few times. The rearrangement uses TRBV18 and TRBJ2-1, with D possibly matching TRBD2 (7 bases). V lost 1 base and J lost 5, with 18 bases in between. From germline, CDR1 is KGHSH and CDR2 LQKENI. The CDR3 loop spans 17 amino acids. The CDR3 spells CASSPRAGEGFHNEQFF. CDR3 nucleotides: TGTGCCAGCTCACCACGGGCAGGGGAGGGGTTCCACAATGAGCAGTTCTTC.

This chain uses TRBV18 with TRBJ2-3; 9 bases map to TRBD2. Germline-derived CDR1 and CDR2 are KGHSH and LQKENI. This CDR3 is built from 14 residues. After removal of 4 bases from V and 1 base from J, the junction contained 0 bases not matched to a gene. CDR3 bases: TGTGCCAGCTCACTAGCGGGGGGCACAGATACGCAGTATTTT. Protein sequence: CASSLAGGTDTQYF.

V gene TRBV2 combines with J gene TRBJ2-1; the D gene is possibly TRBD1 (5 bases). V lost 5 bases and J lost 12, with 20 bases in between. The CDR3 has 14 amino acids. Germline CDR1 is SNHLY and CDR2 is FYNNEI. In DNA, the CDR3 is TGTGCCAGCAGTTCAGGGTACGTTCTTTCCGGGCAGTTCTTC. Its protein product is CASSSGYVLSGQFF.

V gene TRBV6-5 combines with J gene TRBJ2-1, with D unclear. Germline CDR1 MNHEY, CDR2 SVGAGI. Trimming stripped 5 bases from V and 5 bases from J, with 4 bases between. CDR3 length: 11 residues. For the CDR3, the DNA is TGTGCCAGCAGTCAGAACAATGAGCAGTTCTTC. It encodes CASSQNNEQFF.

The rearrangement uses TRBV30 and TRBJ2-2; the match to TRBD1 covers 7 bases. The CDR3 loop spans 15 amino acids. V lost 8 bases, J lost 0 bases, and 9 bases stayed unmatched. CDR1 and CDR2 (germline): GTSNPN, SVGIG (reference sequence). The CDR3 region is CARDKQGTNTGELFF. The CDR3 DNA reads as TGTGCCAGGGATAAACAGGGGACGAACACCGGGGAGCTGTTTTTT.

The J gene is TRBJ2-7, the V gene TRBV5-4; TRBD1 agrees at 9 bases. J lost 7 bases, V lost 0 bases, and 8 bases had no gene match. Germline CDR1 and CDR2: SGHNT and YYREEE (reference sequence). This CDR3 has 15 residues. The CDR3 spells CASSLEDRGMREQYF. The CDR3 coding sequence is TGTGCCAGCAGCTTGGAGGACAGGGGTATGAGGGAGCAGTACTTC.

The rearrangement uses TRBV7-8 and TRBJ2-7; 7 bases align to TRBD1. The V segment lost 1 base and the J segment 0 bases; nucleotides outside the gene matches: 6. The germline V gene encodes CDR1 SGHVS and CDR2 FQNEAQ. This CDR3 region has 16 residues. The CDR3 loop reads CASSLVLGTDSYEQYF. The CDR3 DNA sequence: TGTGCCAGCAGCTTAGTGCTGGGGACAGACTCCTACGAGCAGTACTTC.

On this clone itself: In the same sample, other DNA sequences code for this CDR3. This chain links TRBV18 with TRBJ2-3, with 7 bases identical to TRBD2. Unmatched junction bases numbered 4, after V lost 1 base and J lost 6 bases. This CDR3 is built from 14 residues. From germline, CDR1 is KGHSH and CDR2 LQKENI. Here the CDR3 DNA reads TGTGCCAGCTCACCACAGGGAGGGAGCGATACGCAGTATTTT. The encoded protein is CASSPQGGSDTQYF.

This chain connects TRBV6-5 to TRBJ2-5; perhaps TRBD1 as D (6 bases). The CDR3 is made up of 15 amino acids. Deletions cut 2 bases from V and 1 base from J, with 11 bases between. The germline V gene encodes CDR1 MNHEY and CDR2 SVGAGI. The CDR3 region is CASSYLRGVQETQYF. The CDR3 DNA reads as TGTGCCAGCAGTTACCTCAGGGGAGTCCAAGAGACCCAGTACTTC.

The rearrangement joins TRBV9 to TRBJ1-1, with D tentatively TRBD1 (6 bases). Trimming stripped 1 base from V and 11 bases from J, with 12 bases between. Germline V gene data show CDR1 as SGDLS and CDR2 as YYNGEE. This CDR3 contains 12 residues. This CDR3 is CASSVPRTDAFF. The CDR3 DNA sequence: TGTGCCAGCAGCGTACCCAGGACAGATGCTTTCTTT.

This chain connects TRBV7-8 to TRBJ2-1, with 7 positions matching TRBD2. Germline trimming cut 5 bases from V and 4 bases from J; bases unmatched to any gene: 11. Germline loops: CDR1 SGHVS, CDR2 FQNEAQ. The CDR3 has 16 residues. CDR3 coding DNA: TGTGCCAGCAGCCCTACTTTCGGGGGGAGATACAATGAGCAGTTCTTC. Protein: CASSPTFGGRYNEQFF. Filled out from reference TRBV7-8 and TRBJ2-1, the complete variable domain reads GAGVSQSPRYKVAKRGQDVALRCDPISGHVSLFWYQQALGQGPEFLTYFQNEAQLDKSGLPSDRFFAERPEGSVSTLKIQRTQQEDSAVYLCASSPTFGGRYNEQFFGPGTRLTVL.

A word on this clone: Additional DNA sequences in this sample encode the identical CDR3. V gene TRBV3-1 (or the pseudogene TRBV3-2) combines with J gene TRBJ1-1; 8 nucleotides match TRBD1. The CDR3 sequence is 15 residues long. CDR1 LGHDT and CDR2 YNNKEL come from the germline V gene (reference sequence). The J segment lost 2 bases and the V segment lost 1 base, leaving 3 bases of the junction unmatched. The CDR3 bases are TGTGCCAGCAGCCAAGGAACAGGGGGAAACACTGAAGCTTTCTTT. This codes for CASSQGTGGNTEAFF.

The chain is built from TRBV29-1 and TRBJ1-2; 7 positions agree with TRBD1. Unmatched junction bases numbered 7, after V lost 3 bases and J lost 3 bases. Germline CDR1 is SQVTM and CDR2 is ANQGSEA. This CDR3 has 14 residues. The CDR3 nucleotides are TGCAGCGTTGAGGCCCTAGGGACAGACTATGGCTACACCTTC. Protein product: CSVEALGTDYGYTF.

V usage is TRBV7-3 and J usage is TRBJ1-1; 8 bases map to TRBD1. Trimming cost V 3 bases and J 7 bases; bases outside gene matches: 16. Germline V gives CDR1 SGHTA, CDR2 FQGTGA. The CDR3 has 17 residues. As DNA, the CDR3 is TGTGCCAGCAGCTTGACAGGGGTTGGGGCTGAACGACATGAAGCTTTCTTT. Protein sequence: CASSLTGVGAERHEAFF.

The rearrangement links TRBV6-5 to TRBJ1-1, with 9 bases lining up with TRBD1. Trimming took 4 bases from V and 2 from J; bases not matched to a gene: 5. This CDR3 has 15 amino acids. The germline V gene has CDR1 MNHEY and CDR2 SVGAGI. Here the CDR3 DNA reads TGTGCCAGCAGTTCCGGACAGGGGATTAACACTGAAGCTTTCTTT. Its protein product is CASSSGQGINTEAFF.

The V gene is TRBV11-3, the J gene TRBJ2-2; unclear D gene. The V and J ends lost 4 bases and 0 bases respectively, with 6 bases between them. From germline, CDR1 is SGHNT and CDR2 YENEEA. CDR3 length: 14 residues. The CDR3 is CASSSSTNTGELFF. DNA for the CDR3: TGTGCCAGCAGCTCATCAACGAACACCGGGGAGCTGTTTTTT.

This chain uses TRBV9 with TRBJ1-2; D is unclear. CDR1 is SGDLS, CDR2 YYNGEE, per germline. V was cut by 4 bases and J by 4 bases, with 11 bases left in between. The CDR3 spans 13 residues. The CDR3 region is CASSQELFYGYTF. As DNA, the CDR3 is TGTGCCAGCAGCCAGGAACTTTTCTATGGCTACACCTTC.